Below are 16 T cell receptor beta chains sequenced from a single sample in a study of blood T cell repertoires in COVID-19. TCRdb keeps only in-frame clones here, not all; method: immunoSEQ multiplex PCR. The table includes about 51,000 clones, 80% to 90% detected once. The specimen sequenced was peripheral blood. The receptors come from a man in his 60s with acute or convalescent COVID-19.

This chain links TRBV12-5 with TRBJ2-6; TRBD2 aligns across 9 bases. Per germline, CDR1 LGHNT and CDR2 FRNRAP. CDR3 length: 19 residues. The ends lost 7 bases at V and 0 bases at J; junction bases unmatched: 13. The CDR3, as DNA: TGTGCTAGTGCCCTGGTCGTAGCGGGGGCCGACTCTGGGGCCAACGTCCTGACTTTC. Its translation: CASALVVAGADSGANVLTF.

CDR3 in amino acids: CASSIVTGGNNQPQHF. The CDR3 region has the DNA TGTGCCAGTAGTATAGTTACAGGGGGAAACAATCAGCCCCAGCATTTT. This chain uses TRBV19 with TRBJ1-5; 8 nucleotides line up with TRBD1. Trimming took 1 base from V and 3 from J; bases not matched to a gene: 5. The CDR3 extends over 16 amino acids. CDR1 is LNHDA, CDR2 SQIVND, per germline (reference sequence). Based on the CDR3 plus reference TRBV19 and TRBJ1-5, the full variable domain is DGGITQSPKYLFRKEGQNVTLSCEQNLNHDAMYWYRQDPGQGLRLIYYSQIVNDFQKGDIAEGYSVSREKKESFPLTVTSAQKNPTAFYLCASSIVTGGNNQPQHFGDGTRLSIL.

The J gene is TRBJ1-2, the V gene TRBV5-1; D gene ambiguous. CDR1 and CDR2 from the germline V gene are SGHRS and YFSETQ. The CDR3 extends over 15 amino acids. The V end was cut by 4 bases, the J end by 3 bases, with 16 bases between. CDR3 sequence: CASSQGSSPHYGYTF. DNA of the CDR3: TGCGCCAGCAGCCAAGGATCTAGTCCCCACTATGGCTACACCTTC. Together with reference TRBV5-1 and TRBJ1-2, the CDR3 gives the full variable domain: KAGVTQTPRYLIKTRGQQVTLSCSPISGHRSVSWYQQTPGQGLQFLFEYFSETQRNKGNFPGRFSGRQFSNSRSEMNVSTLELGDSALYLCASSQGSSPHYGYTFGSGTRLTVV.

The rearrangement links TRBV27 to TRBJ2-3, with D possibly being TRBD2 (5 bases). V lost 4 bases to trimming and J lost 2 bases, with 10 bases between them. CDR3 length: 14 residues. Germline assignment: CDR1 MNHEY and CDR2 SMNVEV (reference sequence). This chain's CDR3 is CASSSTRHTDTQYF. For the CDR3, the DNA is TGTGCCAGCAGTTCTACTAGACACACAGATACGCAGTATTTT.

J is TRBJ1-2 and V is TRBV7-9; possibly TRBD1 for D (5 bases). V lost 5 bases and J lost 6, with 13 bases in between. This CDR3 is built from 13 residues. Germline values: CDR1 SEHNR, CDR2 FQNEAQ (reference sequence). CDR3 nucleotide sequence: TGTGCCAGCAGCCCCCAAGGGGCGGATGGCTACACCTTC. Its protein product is CASSPQGADGYTF.

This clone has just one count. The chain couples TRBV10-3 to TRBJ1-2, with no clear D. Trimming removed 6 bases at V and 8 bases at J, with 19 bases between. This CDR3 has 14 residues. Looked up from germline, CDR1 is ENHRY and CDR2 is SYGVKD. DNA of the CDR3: TGTGCCATCAGCAATTCCGGGATTTTGGACGGCTACACCTTC. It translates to CAISNSGILDGYTF.

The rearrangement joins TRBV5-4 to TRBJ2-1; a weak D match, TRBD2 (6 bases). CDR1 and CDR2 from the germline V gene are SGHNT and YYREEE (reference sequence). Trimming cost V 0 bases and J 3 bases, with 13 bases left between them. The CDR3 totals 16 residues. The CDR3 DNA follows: TGTGCCAGCAGCTTGGGGGGGGAGAGGGGCTACAATGAGCAGTTCTTC. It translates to CASSLGGERGYNEQFF.

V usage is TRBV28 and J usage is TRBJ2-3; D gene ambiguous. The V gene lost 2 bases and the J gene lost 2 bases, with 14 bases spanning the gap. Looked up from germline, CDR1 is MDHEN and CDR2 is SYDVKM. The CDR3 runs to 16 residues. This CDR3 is CASSLTVGRLTDTQYF. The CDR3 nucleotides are TGTGCCAGCAGTTTAACGGTGGGCCGCCTCACAGATACGCAGTATTTT.

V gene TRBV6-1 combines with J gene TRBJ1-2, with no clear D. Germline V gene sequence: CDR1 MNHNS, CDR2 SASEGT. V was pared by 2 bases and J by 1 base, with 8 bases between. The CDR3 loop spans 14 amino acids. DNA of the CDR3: TGTGCCAGCAGTGAACCGGGGTATAACTATGGCTACACCTTC. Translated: CASSEPGYNYGYTF.

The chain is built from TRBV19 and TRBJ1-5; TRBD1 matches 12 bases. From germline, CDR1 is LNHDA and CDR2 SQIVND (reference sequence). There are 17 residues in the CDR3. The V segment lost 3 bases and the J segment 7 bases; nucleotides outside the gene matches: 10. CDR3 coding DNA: TGTGCCAGTAGTATGCCTACGGGACAGGGGGCTGAACAGCCCCAGCATTTT. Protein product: CASSMPTGQGAEQPQHF.

As DNA, the CDR3 is TGTGCCAGTAGTTCTAGCGGAACGAACACCGGGGAGCTGTTTTTT. Translation: CASSSSGTNTGELFF. This sequence joins TRBV19 and TRBJ2-2; 7 bases match TRBD2. From germline, CDR1 is LNHDA and CDR2 SQIVND (reference sequence). The CDR3 consists of 15 residues. Trimming took 5 bases from V and 0 from J; bases not matched to a gene: 3.

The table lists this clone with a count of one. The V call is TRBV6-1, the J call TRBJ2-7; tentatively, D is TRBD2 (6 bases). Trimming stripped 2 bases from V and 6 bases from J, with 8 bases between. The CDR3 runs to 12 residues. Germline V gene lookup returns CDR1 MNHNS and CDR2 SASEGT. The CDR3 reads CASSETGVEQYF. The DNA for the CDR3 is TGTGCCAGCAGTGAAACGGGGGTCGAGCAGTACTTC.

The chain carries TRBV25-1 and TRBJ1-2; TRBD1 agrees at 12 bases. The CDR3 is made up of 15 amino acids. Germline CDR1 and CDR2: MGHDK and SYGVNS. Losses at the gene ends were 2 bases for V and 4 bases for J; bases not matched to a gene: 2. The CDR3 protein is CASSERGQGAYGYTF. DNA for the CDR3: TGTGCCAGCAGTGAAAGGGGACAGGGGGCCTATGGCTACACCTTC.

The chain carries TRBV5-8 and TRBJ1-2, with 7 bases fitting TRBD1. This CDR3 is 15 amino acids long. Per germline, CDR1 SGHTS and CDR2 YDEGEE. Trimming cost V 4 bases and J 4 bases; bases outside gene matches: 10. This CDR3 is CASSPRTGGLYGYTF. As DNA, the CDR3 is TGTGCCAGCAGCCCGAGGACAGGTGGACTCTATGGCTACACCTTC.

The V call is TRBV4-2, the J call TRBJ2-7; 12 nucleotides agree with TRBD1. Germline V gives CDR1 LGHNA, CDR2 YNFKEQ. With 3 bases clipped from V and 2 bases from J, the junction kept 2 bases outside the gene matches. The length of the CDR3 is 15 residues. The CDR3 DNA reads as TGTGCCAGCAGCCAGAGGGACAGGGGGCCCTACGAGCAGTACTTC. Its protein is CASSQRDRGPYEQYF.

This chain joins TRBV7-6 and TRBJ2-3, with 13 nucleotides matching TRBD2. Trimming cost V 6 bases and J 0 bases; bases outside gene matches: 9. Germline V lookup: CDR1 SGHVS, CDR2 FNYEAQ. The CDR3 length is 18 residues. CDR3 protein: CASSRGLAGVDSTDTQYF. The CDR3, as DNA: TGTGCCAGCAGTCGCGGACTAGCGGGAGTAGACAGCACAGATACGCAGTATTTT.